These 28 T cell receptor beta chains originate from one sample sequenced in a study of shared clonotypes between healthy human individuals. Sequencing was performed with immunoSEQ multiplex PCR; in TCRdb, only in-frame clones are kept and a portion is missing. The sample has about 2 million clones, around 96% seen once; the top ten hold about 1.1%. It was CD45RO-negative cells, positively selected for CCR7, that made up naive CD8 cells, with terminally differentiated effector memory CD45RA+ cells excluded. The source material was naive CD8+ T cells sorted from blood. These receptor sequences come from a man aged 18 to 30 in good health.

CDR3 sequence: CASSIMMAPNQPQHF. In DNA, the CDR3 is TGTGCCAGTAGTATTATGATGGCCCCAAATCAGCCCCAGCATTTT. J is TRBJ1-5 and V is TRBV19; D gene unclear. The CDR3 is 15 residues long. The V gene's germline CDR1 is LNHDA and CDR2 SQIVND (reference sequence). The V end was cut by 3 bases, the J end by 4 bases, with 13 bases between.

V usage is TRBV6-5 and J usage is TRBJ1-2; 7 nucleotides align to TRBD1. Germline V gene data show CDR1 as MNHEY and CDR2 as SVGAGI. Trimming cost V 2 bases and J 6 bases; bases outside gene matches: 3. The CDR3 runs 13 residues. The CDR3 here is CASSYRDSDGYTF. The CDR3 nucleotides are TGTGCCAGCAGTTACCGGGACAGCGATGGCTACACCTTC.

This chain links TRBV11-2 with TRBJ2-7; D may be TRBD1 (6 bases). V was trimmed by 5 bases and J by 1 base, leaving 15 bases between them. The CDR3 has 15 amino acids. Germline V gives CDR1 SGHAT, CDR2 FQNNGV. The CDR3 region is CASSRVDSSSYEQYF. In nucleotides, the CDR3 is TGTGCCAGCAGCCGTGTGGACAGTAGTTCCTACGAGCAGTACTTC.

This chain connects TRBV9 to TRBJ2-7; D is tentatively TRBD1 or TRBD2 (5 bases each). This CDR3 is built from 13 residues. CDR1 SGDLS and CDR2 YYNGEE come from the germline V gene. V dropped 0 bases and J dropped 7 bases, with 11 bases sitting between them. The chain's CDR3 is CASSVGAEGEQYF. For the CDR3, the DNA is TGTGCCAGCAGCGTAGGGGCAGAGGGGGAGCAGTACTTC.

This chain links TRBV29-1 with TRBJ2-3; 9 bases fit TRBD2. The CDR3 covers 15 residues. V shed 7 bases and J 4 bases; nucleotides not matched to a gene: 12. Germline CDR1 and CDR2: SQVTM and ANQGSEA. CDR3 region: CSAYSGAGGPDTQYF. Here the CDR3 DNA reads TGCAGCGCCTATAGCGGGGCGGGGGGGCCAGATACGCAGTATTTT.

This sequence joins TRBV6-5 and TRBJ2-1; D is ambiguous. CDR1 MNHEY and CDR2 SVGAGI come from the germline V gene. Trimming cost V 7 bases and J 6 bases, with 13 bases left between them. This CDR3 contains 13 residues. CDR3 DNA: TGTGCCAGCATCAATCGACCGGGCAATGAGCAGTTCTTC. It translates to CASINRPGNEQFF.

J is TRBJ2-7 and V is TRBV4-1; D remains ambiguous. The V gene lost 3 bases and the J gene lost 3 bases, with 12 bases spanning the gap. CDR1 is MGHRA and CDR2 is YSYEKL in the germline V gene. The CDR3 contains 14 residues. This CDR3 is CASSQAQGHYEQYF. Written as DNA, the CDR3 is TGCGCCAGCAGCCAGGCCCAAGGGCACTACGAGCAGTACTTC.

This clone was seen only once. The chain carries TRBV7-9 and TRBJ1-2; D unresolved. The V gene lost 1 base and the J gene lost 4 bases, with 10 bases spanning the gap. CDR1 is SEHNR, CDR2 FQNEAQ, per germline (reference sequence). This CDR3 region has 14 residues. The DNA for the CDR3 is TGTGCCAGCAGCTTAGGGGCAACGGTCTATGGCTACACCTTC. Its protein is CASSLGATVYGYTF.

The rearrangement joins TRBV5-4 to TRBJ2-7; D is possibly TRBD1 (6 bases). Germline CDR1 is SGHNT and CDR2 is YYREEE (reference sequence). This CDR3 spans 14 amino acids. Trimming left V 0 bases short and J 2 bases short, with 9 bases between. CDR3 bases: TGTGCCAGCAGCTTGGAACAGGGAACCTACGAGCAGTACTTC. Protein product: CASSLEQGTYEQYF.

This chain connects TRBV7-9 to TRBJ2-5; 8 nucleotides line up with TRBD1. Germline CDR1 is SEHNR and CDR2 is FQNEAQ (reference sequence). V shed 8 bases, J shed 1 base, and the junction held 15 bases outside the gene matches. The CDR3 consists of 17 residues. The CDR3: CASQPSRGQAIQETQYF. The CDR3 DNA reads as TGTGCCAGCCAGCCGAGCCGGGGACAGGCTATCCAAGAGACCCAGTACTTC.

This chain connects TRBV6-1 to TRBJ2-7; 8 nucleotides line up with TRBD1. Per the germline V gene, CDR1 is MNHNS and CDR2 is SASEGT. The CDR3 is made up of 14 amino acids. Losses at the gene ends were 5 bases for V and 3 bases for J; bases not matched to a gene: 6. CDR3 sequence reads: CASSQGADHYEQYF. The DNA of the CDR3 is TGTGCCAGCAGTCAGGGGGCGGACCACTACGAGCAGTACTTC.

The chain recombines TRBV19 with TRBJ2-7, with D perhaps TRBD1 (5 bases). Germline V lookup: CDR1 LNHDA, CDR2 SQIVND (reference sequence). The length of the CDR3 is 12 residues. V gave up 4 bases and J gave up 5 bases, with 9 bases separating them. CDR3 nucleotide sequence: TGTGCCAGTAGTACCCAAGGGGACGAGCAGTACTTC. Translation gives CASSTQGDEQYF.

This chain joins TRBV30 and TRBJ1-1, with D possibly being TRBD1 (5 bases). CDR3 length: 14 amino acids. The ends were cut back, 2 bases at V and 0 bases at J, with 10 bases in the middle. Germline CDR1 reads GTSNPN; CDR2 reads SVGIG (reference sequence). The CDR3 DNA sequence: TGTGCCTGGAGTCTGGGGCAACTGAACACTGAAGCTTTCTTT. This gives the protein CAWSLGQLNTEAFF. The full variable domain, with the rest looked up from reference TRBV30 and TRBJ1-1, is SQTIHQWPATLVQPVGSPLSLECTVEGTSNPNLYWYRQAAGRGLQLLFYSVGIGQISSEVPQNLSASRPQDRQFILSSKKLLLSDSGFYLCAWSLGQLNTEAFFGQGTRLTVV.

Notes on this clone: In the same sample, other DNA sequences code for this CDR3. The chain couples TRBV11-2 to TRBJ2-7, with 9 bases matching TRBD1. The germline CDR1 and CDR2 sequences are SGHAT and FQNNGV. The CDR3 length is 14 residues. V trimming: 3 bases; J trimming: 5 bases; junction bases outside the gene matches: 5. The CDR3 DNA reads as TGTGCCAGCAGCTTTGGGACAGGGCTCCACGAGCAGTACTTC. Its translation: CASSFGTGLHEQYF.

CDR3 protein: CATRTASTGELFF. DNA for the CDR3: TGTGCCACCCGAACGGCCTCCACCGGGGAGCTGTTTTTT. The rearrangement joins TRBV6-1 to TRBJ2-2, with D uncertain. Germline V gene sequence: CDR1 MNHNS, CDR2 SASEGT. V lost 10 bases to trimming and J lost 4 bases, with 13 bases between them. This CDR3 comprises 13 residues.

The rearrangement links TRBV6-5 to TRBJ1-5, with 8 bases matching TRBD1. The ends lost 6 bases at V and 7 bases at J; junction bases unmatched: 11. Germline CDR1 MNHEY, CDR2 SVGAGI. CDR3 length equals 15 residues. The CDR3 sequence is CASSEDREGEQPQHF. The CDR3 nucleotides read TGTGCCAGCAGCGAGGACAGGGAGGGGGAACAGCCCCAGCATTTT.

The chain combines TRBV19 with TRBJ1-1, with 9 bases fitting TRBD1. Germline V CDR1 and CDR2: LNHDA, SQIVND (reference sequence). The CDR3 has 16 residues. With V trimmed by 5 bases and J by 1 base, 8 bases remained unmatched. The DNA of the CDR3 is TGTGCCAGTAGTGCCCTGACAGGGGGGACGAACACTGAAGCTTTCTTT. It is translated as CASSALTGGTNTEAFF.

This chain uses TRBV11-3 with TRBJ2-7; D not resolved. This CDR3 region has 14 residues. V shed 4 bases and J shed 3 bases, with 13 bases lying between them. The germline V gene encodes CDR1 SGHNT and CDR2 YENEEA. In nucleotides, the CDR3 is TGTGCCAGCAGCTCGTCACAAGAAAGCTACGAGCAGTACTTC. Protein: CASSSSQESYEQYF.

A note on this clone: This specimen includes other DNA sequences encoding the same CDR3. The rearrangement uses TRBV5-1 and TRBJ2-7; 7 bases are a match to TRBD1. Trimming cost V 2 bases and J 2 bases; bases outside gene matches: 4. Germline CDR1 is SGHRS and CDR2 is YFSETQ. The CDR3 length is 14 residues. Here the CDR3 reads CASSLGTAAYEQYF. The CDR3 DNA is TGCGCCAGCAGCTTAGGGACAGCAGCCTACGAGCAGTACTTC.

This clone was counted once. V is TRBV15 and J is TRBJ2-7; 9 nucleotides align to TRBD2. V dropped 1 base and J dropped 6; count of bases not matched to a gene: 13. Germline values: CDR1 LNHNV, CDR2 YYDKDF (reference sequence). The length of the CDR3 is 17 residues. In DNA, the CDR3 is TGTGCCACCAGCAGAGTAGCGGGAGTACTCCAGGCCGGCGAGCAGTACTTC. The encoded protein is CATSRVAGVLQAGEQYF.

As to this clone: Other DNA sequences in this sample translate to the same CDR3. The rearrangement joins TRBV7-9 to TRBJ2-5; perhaps TRBD2 as D (6 bases). The CDR3 consists of 14 residues. Germline V gene data show CDR1 as SEHNR and CDR2 as FQNEAQ (reference sequence). Trimming took off 0 bases at V and 5 bases at J, with 10 bases between the two ends. The CDR3 loop is CASSLAGGLETQYF. Here the CDR3 DNA reads TGTGCCAGCAGCTTAGCCGGAGGGTTGGAGACCCAGTACTTC.

The chain uses TRBV13 and TRBJ2-5, with 12 bases matching TRBD2. Germline V lookup: CDR1 PRHDT, CDR2 FYEKMQ (reference sequence). Losses at the gene ends were 3 bases for V and 5 bases for J; bases not matched to a gene: 4. The CDR3 has 15 residues. The CDR3: CASSFRTSGDETQYF. The CDR3 DNA reads TGTGCCAGCAGCTTTAGGACTAGCGGGGACGAGACCCAGTACTTC. The full variable domain, completed using reference TRBV13 and TRBJ2-5, is AAGVIQSPRHLIKEKRETATLKCYPIPRHDTVYWYQQGPGQDPQFLISFYEKMQSDKGSIPDRFSAQQFSDYHSELNMSSLELGDSALYFCASSFRTSGDETQYFGPGTRLLVL.

Notes on this clone: The same CDR3 also results from other DNA sequences found in this sample. The rearrangement uses TRBV27 and TRBJ1-5; no firm D call. The germline gives CDR1 MNHEY, CDR2 SMNVEV (reference sequence). V lost 6 bases, J lost 0 bases, and 6 bases lay in between. This CDR3 is built from 13 residues. CDR3 nucleotides: TGTGCCAGCAGGCTATATAGCAATCAGCCCCAGCATTTT. It codes for CASRLYSNQPQHF.

The V call is TRBV6-1, the J call TRBJ2-7; tentatively, D is TRBD1 (6 bases). Germline V gene sequence: CDR1 MNHNS, CDR2 SASEGT. The germline V and J ends were trimmed by 6 bases and 2 bases, with 11 bases remaining between them. There are 13 residues in the CDR3. The CDR3, as DNA: TGTGCCAGCAGAGACAGGATTACCTACGAGCAGTACTTC. Amino acid sequence: CASRDRITYEQYF.

J is TRBJ2-5 and V is TRBV7-6; 13 positions match TRBD2. The CDR3 loop spans 18 amino acids. Per germline, CDR1 SGHVS and CDR2 FNYEAQ. V shed 0 bases, J shed 5 bases, and the junction held 9 bases outside the gene matches. CDR3 region: CASSLAPGLAGKFETQYF. CDR3 DNA sequence: TGTGCCAGCAGCTTAGCCCCGGGACTAGCGGGGAAATTCGAGACCCAGTACTTC.

The chain recombines TRBV6-1 with TRBJ1-5; 9 positions match TRBD1. The CDR3 is 12 residues long. Looked up from germline, CDR1 is MNHNS and CDR2 is SASEGT. J gave up 15 bases and V 2 bases, and 5 bases lay outside the gene matches. The CDR3 nucleotides are TGTGCCAGCAGTGAATGGCCGGGACAGGGGCATTTT. Its protein is CASSEWPGQGHF.

The rearrangement links TRBV19 to TRBJ1-1; tentatively, D is TRBD1 (6 bases). The CDR3 spans 13 residues. The germline V gene has CDR1 LNHDA and CDR2 SQIVND (reference sequence). Trimming took off 7 bases at V and 4 bases at J, with 13 bases between the two ends. This CDR3 is CASTPQGTTEAFF. Here the CDR3 DNA reads TGTGCCAGTACCCCACAGGGAACCACTGAAGCTTTCTTT.

The chain recombines TRBV2 with TRBJ2-5; D gene uncertain. Deletions cut 4 bases from V and 5 bases from J, with 20 bases between. CDR1 SNHLY and CDR2 FYNNEI come from the germline V gene. CDR3 size: 16 residues. Written as DNA, the CDR3 is TGTGCCAGCAGTGGGGGAAGGCAGGTAGTTTGGGAGACCCAGTACTTC. This gives the protein CASSGGRQVVWETQYF.